A selection of T cell receptor beta chains follows, all from one sample in a study of blood T cell repertoires in COVID-19. The assay was immunoSEQ multiplex PCR, and TCRdb's table has in-frame clones only and misses some. Of 210,000 or so clones listed, around 80% are singletons. The sample taken for sequencing was peripheral blood. The source of these receptors is a man aged 45-60 years with active or convalescent COVID-19. The CDR3 runs from the conserved cysteine through the conserved F or W. A D gene is named only where the DNA matches it firmly. Some rows mark clone size as missing; the rest say once, few, many or name a class of expanded clone.

cdr3_aa: CASSIGQGVNQPQHF
cdr3_nt: TGTGCCAGTAGTATCGGCCAGGGGGTGAATCAGCCCCAGCATTTT
j_call: TRBJ1-5
clone_size: -
d_call: TRBD1
v_call: TRBV19

cdr3_aa: CASSPSPGDYGYTF
cdr3_nt: TGTGCCAGCTCACCGTCTCCAGGGGACTATGGCTACACCTTC
j_call: TRBJ1-2
clone_size: -
d_call: -
v_call: TRBV18

cdr3_aa: CASSRQINSEAFF
cdr3_nt: TGTGCCAGTAGTAGGCAGATCAATTCTGAAGCTTTCTTT
j_call: TRBJ1-1
clone_size: -
d_call: -
v_call: TRBV19

cdr3_aa: CASSQMGRVPPGEQFF
cdr3_nt: TGTGCCAGCAGCCAGATGGGTAGAGTCCCACCGGGGGAGCAGTTCTTC
j_call: TRBJ2-1
clone_size: -
d_call: -
v_call: TRBV11-2

cdr3_aa: CASSIDSGSNQPQHF
cdr3_nt: TGTGCCAGTAGTATAGATTCGGGGTCCAATCAGCCCCAGCATTTT
j_call: TRBJ1-5
clone_size: -
d_call: -
v_call: TRBV19

cdr3_aa: CASSLISATEGYTF
cdr3_nt: TGTGCCAGCAGTTTAATATCTGCCACGGAGGGCTACACCTTC
j_call: TRBJ1-2
clone_size: few
d_call: -
v_call: TRBV28

cdr3_aa: CASSAGPRGYGYTF
cdr3_nt: TGCGCCAGCAGCGCGGGACCCCGGGGCTATGGCTACACCTTC
j_call: TRBJ1-2
clone_size: -
d_call: -
v_call: TRBV5-1

cdr3_aa: CSVERQGRGNEQFF
cdr3_nt: TGCAGCGTTGAAAGACAGGGTCGAGGTAATGAGCAGTTCTTC
j_call: TRBJ2-1
clone_size: once
d_call: TRBD1
v_call: TRBV29-1

cdr3_aa: CASSLGQGDGYTF
cdr3_nt: TGTGCCAGCAGCTTGGGACAGGGAGATGGCTACACCTTC
j_call: TRBJ1-2
clone_size: -
d_call: TRBD1
v_call: TRBV5-4

cdr3_aa: CASSRLLLAGGQDNEQFF
cdr3_nt: TGTGCCAGCAGCCGGCTCTTACTAGCGGGGGGGCAAGATAATGAGCAGTTCTTC
j_call: TRBJ2-1
clone_size: -
d_call: TRBD2
v_call: TRBV3-1/TRBV3-2

cdr3_aa: CASNPRSTDTQYF
cdr3_nt: TGTGCCAGCAACCCGCGGTCCACAGATACGCAGTATTTT
j_call: TRBJ2-3
clone_size: once
d_call: -
v_call: TRBV5-8

cdr3_aa: CAWSVGDIQYF
cdr3_nt: TGTGCCTGGAGTGTAGGGGACATTCAGTACTTC
j_call: TRBJ2-4
clone_size: -
d_call: -
v_call: TRBV30

cdr3_aa: CASSEQGGTDTQYF
cdr3_nt: TGTGCCAGCAGTGAACAGGGAGGCACAGATACGCAGTATTTT
j_call: TRBJ2-3
clone_size: -
d_call: -
v_call: TRBV6-4

cdr3_aa: CASSPPGVVQPQHF
cdr3_nt: TGTGCCAGTAGCCCCCCGGGGGTGGTTCAGCCCCAGCATTTT
j_call: TRBJ1-5
clone_size: -
d_call: -
v_call: TRBV19

cdr3_aa: CASSPLLASSYNEQFF
cdr3_nt: TGTGCCAGCAGCCCACTACTGGCTAGCTCCTACAATGAGCAGTTCTTC
j_call: TRBJ2-1
clone_size: -
d_call: -
v_call: TRBV14

cdr3_aa: CASARGGVVGQGPYEQYF
cdr3_nt: TGTGCCAGCGCCCGTGGTGGTGTTGTGGGACAGGGACCCTACGAGCAGTACTTC
j_call: TRBJ2-7
clone_size: -
d_call: TRBD1
v_call: TRBV27

cdr3_aa: CASSFPYRLAPYNEQFF
cdr3_nt: TGTGCCAGCAGCTTCCCCTACCGACTAGCCCCCTACAATGAGCAGTTCTTC
j_call: TRBJ2-1
clone_size: -
d_call: TRBD2
v_call: TRBV7-9

cdr3_aa: CASSRLAGPTDTQYF
cdr3_nt: TGTGCCAGTAGTAGATTAGCGGGGCCAACAGATACGCAGTATTTT
j_call: TRBJ2-3
clone_size: -
d_call: TRBD2
v_call: TRBV19

cdr3_aa: CASSDRRGLTEAFF
cdr3_nt: TGCGCCAGCAGTGATAGAAGGGGGCTCACTGAAGCTTTCTTT
j_call: TRBJ1-1
clone_size: -
d_call: TRBD1
v_call: TRBV10-1

cdr3_aa: CASSQGESVYNEQFF
cdr3_nt: TGTGCCAGCAGCCAGGGGGAATCGGTCTACAATGAGCAGTTCTTC
j_call: TRBJ2-1
clone_size: -
d_call: TRBD1
v_call: TRBV5-8

cdr3_aa: CASSPAIPGEELFF
cdr3_nt: TGTGCCAGCAGCCCCGCAATACCGGGAGAGGAACTGTTTTTT
j_call: TRBJ1-4
clone_size: -
d_call: -
v_call: TRBV2

cdr3_aa: CASSIFREADEAFF
cdr3_nt: TGTGCCAGTAGTATATTTAGGGAGGCGGATGAAGCTTTCTTT
j_call: TRBJ1-1
clone_size: -
d_call: -
v_call: TRBV19

cdr3_aa: CASSLDSDYGYTF
cdr3_nt: TGTGCCAGCAGCTTGGACAGTGACTATGGCTACACCTTC
j_call: TRBJ1-2
clone_size: -
d_call: -
v_call: TRBV12-3/TRBV12-4

cdr3_aa: CASSPSPGSYTGELFF
cdr3_nt: TGTGCCAGCAGCCCGTCTCCGGGATCCTACACCGGGGAGCTGTTTTTT
j_call: TRBJ2-2
clone_size: once
d_call: -
v_call: TRBV9

cdr3_aa: CASSVGTTRNEQFF
cdr3_nt: TGTGCCAGCAGCGTAGGGACTACTCGGAATGAGCAGTTCTTC
j_call: TRBJ2-1
clone_size: -
d_call: -
v_call: TRBV9

cdr3_aa: CASSLKGLPNGYTF
cdr3_nt: TGTGCCAGCAGCTTGAAGGGACTCCCCAATGGCTACACCTTC
j_call: TRBJ1-2
clone_size: -
d_call: -
v_call: TRBV5-8

cdr3_aa: CASSRPEGNSPLHF
cdr3_nt: TGTGCCAGCAGCCGACCCGAGGGAAATTCACCCCTCCACTTT
j_call: TRBJ1-6
clone_size: -
d_call: -
v_call: TRBV5-6

cdr3_aa: CASSQTGTGWRETQYF
cdr3_nt: TGCGCCAGCAGCCAAACCGGGACAGGGTGGAGGGAGACCCAGTACTTC
j_call: TRBJ2-5
clone_size: once
d_call: TRBD1
v_call: TRBV4-1

cdr3_aa: CASSRRQGLRGNTIYF
cdr3_nt: TGTGCCAGCAGTCGAAGACAGGGGTTGAGAGGAAACACCATATATTTT
j_call: TRBJ1-3
clone_size: -
d_call: TRBD1
v_call: TRBV2

cdr3_aa: CATSTGGNTEAFF
cdr3_nt: TGTGCCACCAGTACAGGGGGAAACACTGAAGCTTTCTTT
j_call: TRBJ1-1
clone_size: -
d_call: TRBD1
v_call: TRBV24-1

cdr3_aa: CASSFRQGNTIYF
cdr3_nt: TGTGCCAGCAGTTTTCGACAGGGGAACACCATATATTTT
j_call: TRBJ1-3
clone_size: -
d_call: TRBD1
v_call: TRBV12-3/TRBV12-4

cdr3_aa: CASSQGAGGSSYEQYF
cdr3_nt: TGCGCCAGCAGCCAGGGAGCGGGGGGCAGCTCCTACGAGCAGTACTTC
j_call: TRBJ2-7
clone_size: -
d_call: TRBD2
v_call: TRBV4-1

cdr3_aa: CSVLMTGVLNTEAFF
cdr3_nt: TGCAGCGTTCTTATGACAGGGGTATTGAACACTGAAGCTTTCTTT
j_call: TRBJ1-1
clone_size: -
d_call: TRBD1
v_call: TRBV29-1

cdr3_aa: CAWNYEGSRGYTF
cdr3_nt: TGTGCCTGGAACTATGAGGGTTCGCGGGGCTACACCTTC
j_call: TRBJ1-2
clone_size: -
d_call: -
v_call: TRBV30

cdr3_aa: CASSPGDKNTEAFF
cdr3_nt: TGTGCCAGCAGTCCCGGGGACAAAAACACTGAAGCTTTCTTT
j_call: TRBJ1-1
clone_size: -
d_call: -
v_call: TRBV28

cdr3_aa: CASSLILRESGNEQFF
cdr3_nt: TGTGCCAGCAGCTTAATCTTACGGGAGAGTGGCAATGAGCAGTTCTTC
j_call: TRBJ2-1
clone_size: -
d_call: -
v_call: TRBV7-6

cdr3_aa: CASKEAGPSHIQYF
cdr3_nt: TGTGCCAGCAAAGAGGCGGGACCAAGTCACATTCAGTACTTC
j_call: TRBJ2-4
clone_size: -
d_call: -
v_call: TRBV6-5

cdr3_aa: CASSQRVSVAGQETQYF
cdr3_nt: TGTGCCAGCAGCCAACGGGTTTCGGTAGCGGGGCAAGAGACCCAGTACTTC
j_call: TRBJ2-5
clone_size: many
d_call: TRBD2
v_call: TRBV4-2

cdr3_aa: CASSLQVTNEQYF
cdr3_nt: TGTGCCAGCAGCCTACAGGTTACCAACGAGCAGTACTTC
j_call: TRBJ2-7
clone_size: few
d_call: -
v_call: TRBV3-1/TRBV3-2

cdr3_aa: CASSLFGTGVEKLFF
cdr3_nt: TGTGCCAGCAGTTTATTTGGGACAGGGGTCGAAAAACTGTTTTTT
j_call: TRBJ1-4
clone_size: -
d_call: TRBD1
v_call: TRBV28

cdr3_aa: CASSTRTGHNEQFF
cdr3_nt: TGTGCCAGCAGCACCCGGACAGGCCACAATGAGCAGTTCTTC
j_call: TRBJ2-1
clone_size: -
d_call: TRBD1
v_call: TRBV11-3

cdr3_aa: CASSRENYGYTF
cdr3_nt: TGTGCCAGCAGTAGGGAGAACTATGGCTACACCTTC
j_call: TRBJ1-2
clone_size: -
d_call: -
v_call: TRBV28

cdr3_aa: CASTRLINEQFF
cdr3_nt: TGTGCCAGCACTAGACTGATCAATGAGCAGTTCTTC
j_call: TRBJ2-1
clone_size: -
d_call: -
v_call: TRBV2